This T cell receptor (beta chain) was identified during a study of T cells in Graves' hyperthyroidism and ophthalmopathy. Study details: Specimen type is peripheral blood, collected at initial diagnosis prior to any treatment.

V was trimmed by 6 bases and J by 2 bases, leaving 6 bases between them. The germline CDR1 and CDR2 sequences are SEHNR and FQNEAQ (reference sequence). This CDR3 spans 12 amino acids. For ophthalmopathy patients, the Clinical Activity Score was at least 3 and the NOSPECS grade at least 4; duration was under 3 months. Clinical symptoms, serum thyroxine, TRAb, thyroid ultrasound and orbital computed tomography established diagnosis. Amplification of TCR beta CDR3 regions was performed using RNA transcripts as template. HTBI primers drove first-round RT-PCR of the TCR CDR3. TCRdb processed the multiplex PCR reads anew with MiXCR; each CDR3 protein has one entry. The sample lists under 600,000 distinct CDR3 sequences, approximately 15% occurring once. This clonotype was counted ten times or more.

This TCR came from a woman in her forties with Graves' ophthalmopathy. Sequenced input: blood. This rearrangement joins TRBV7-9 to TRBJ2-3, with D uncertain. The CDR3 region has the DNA TGTGCCAGCAGGACCCCCACAGATACGCAGTATTTT. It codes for CASRTPTDTQYF.